The rows below give T cell receptor beta chains drawn from one sample of a study of blood T cell repertoires in COVID-19. Using immunoSEQ multiplex PCR, the repertoire was profiled, and TCRdb retains in-frame clones only, with some absent. The table records roughly 300,000 clones, 70% to 90% of them present only once. The specimen was PBMCs or T cells enriched from blood (not recorded which). The receptors were gathered from a woman aged 18-29 years who had recovered from COVID-19. CDR3s include the opening cysteine and the closing phenylalanine or tryptophan. The order of the fields is V gene, D gene, J gene, clone size, CDR3 DNA, CDR3 protein. A D gene is named only where the DNA matches it firmly. Clone size is shown for a subset of rows, as once, few, many or a class of expanded clone.

>TRBV4-1|TRBD2|TRBJ2-5|NA
TGCGCCAGCAGCCAGGACGGGACGGGGGGGCCCGAAGAGACCCAGTACTTC
CASSQDGTGGPEETQYF
>TRBV11-2|TRBD2|TRBJ2-1|NA
TGTGCCAGCAGCTTAGCCGGCGGGAGGGGTTACAATGAGCAGTTCTTC
CASSLAGGRGYNEQFF
>TRBV3-1/TRBV3-2|NA|TRBJ2-1|NA
TGTGCCAGCAGCCGGAATCACGGGGCGGGATACAATGAGCAGTTCTTC
CASSRNHGAGYNEQFF
>TRBV12-5|NA|TRBJ2-1|NA
TGTGCTAGCTTCGAGCGGTACAATGAGCAGTTCTTC
CASFERYNEQFF
>TRBV2|NA|TRBJ1-2|once
TGTGCCAGCACCCAAGTCGTGCTTAGCGGCTATGGCTACACCTTC
CASTQVVLSGYGYTF
>TRBV11-2|NA|TRBJ2-1|NA
TGTGCCAGCAGCCGTATAGTACTCCCCTTAGCCAACGAGCAGTTCTTC
CASSRIVLPLANEQFF
>TRBV27|TRBD1|TRBJ2-2|few
TGTGCCAGCACCCCCGGGACAGGGATGGCCGGGGAGCTGTTTTTT
CASTPGTGMAGELFF
>TRBV10-3|TRBD1|TRBJ1-3|NA
TGTGCCATCAGTGAGCAGGGGGCCGACACCATATATTTT
CAISEQGADTIYF
>TRBV19|TRBD1|TRBJ2-7|once
TGTGCCAGTAGTATAGGAGTAACAGGGGTCTACGAGCAGTACTTC
CASSIGVTGVYEQYF
>TRBV5-1|TRBD1|TRBJ1-2|NA
TGCGCCAGCAGCTTGGTTCCGACCGGGACAGGGGGCGACTATGGCTACACCTTC
CASSLVPTGTGGDYGYTF
>TRBV18|NA|TRBJ2-7|few
TGTGCCAGCTCCCCCGATCTACTAGAGCAGTACTTC
CASSPDLLEQYF
>TRBV23-1|NA|TRBJ1-5|NA
TGCGCCAGCAGTCAGACCGGCGAGGGCCGGCCCCAGCATTTT
CASSQTGEGRPQHF
>TRBV6-5|NA|TRBJ1-1|NA
TGTGCCAGCAGTTACTTTCCCCAGGTGAACACTGAAGCTTTCTTT
CASSYFPQVNTEAFF
>TRBV5-4|NA|TRBJ2-3|NA
TGTGCCAGCAGCTCTCAGGGGTGGGGGACCACAGATACGCAGTATTTT
CASSSQGWGTTDTQYF
>TRBV7-2|NA|TRBJ1-1|NA
TGTGCCAGCAGCTTACAGGGATCGTCTGAAGCTTTCTTT
CASSLQGSSEAFF
>TRBV7-2|TRBD1|TRBJ1-5|NA
TGTGCCAGCAGAGGGACAGACAATCAGCCCCAGCATTTT
CASRGTDNQPQHF
>TRBV5-1|NA|TRBJ2-7|many
TGCGCCAGCAGCTTGAACCCAGGGGTCTACGAGCAGTACTTC
CASSLNPGVYEQYF
>TRBV19|TRBD1|TRBJ2-3|NA
TGTGCCAGTAGAAAGGACAGGGAGAGGGCAGATACGCAGTATTTT
CASRKDRERADTQYF
>TRBV6-5|NA|TRBJ1-1|NA
TGTGCCAGCAGTTACTCCGGTCCTCACACTGAAGCTTTCTTT
CASSYSGPHTEAFF
>TRBV11-2|TRBD1|TRBJ1-3|NA
TGTGCCAGCAGCTCGAGGACAGGGGCTGCCCCGAACACCATATATTTT
CASSSRTGAAPNTIYF
>TRBV2|TRBD1|TRBJ2-3|NA
TGTGCCAGTCGACAGGGAGTCTCCACAGATACGCAGTATTTT
CASRQGVSTDTQYF
>TRBV2|NA|TRBJ1-5|once
TGTGCCAGCAGTGAAGGGGCAGGCCTCAATCAGCCCCAGCATTTT
CASSEGAGLNQPQHF
>TRBV6-5|TRBD2|TRBJ2-1|NA
TGTGCCAGCAGCCAACTAGCGGGAGACTACAATGAGCAGTTCTTC
CASSQLAGDYNEQFF
>TRBV7-2|TRBD1|TRBJ2-3|NA
TGTGCCAGCAGCCCCGACAGGGCGGCAGATACGCAGTATTTT
CASSPDRAADTQYF
>TRBV30|NA|TRBJ1-4|NA
TGTGCCTGGAATAATCTTAATGAAAAACTGTTTTTT
CAWNNLNEKLFF
>TRBV30|NA|TRBJ1-6|NA
TGTGCCTTTACAGGGAGTAGCTATAATTCACCCCTCCACTTT
CAFTGSSYNSPLHF
>TRBV11-1|NA|TRBJ1-1|NA
TGTGCCAGCAGCTTGGGAGCAGACATGAACACTGAAGCTTTCTTT
CASSLGADMNTEAFF
>TRBV6-5|TRBD1|TRBJ1-5|NA
TGTGCCAGCAGCTGGGACAGCTATCAGCCCCAGCATTTT
CASSWDSYQPQHF
>TRBV7-2|NA|TRBJ2-1|NA
TGTGCCAGCAGCTTTTTTCAGGGGCCAGGAAATGAGCAGTTCTTC
CASSFFQGPGNEQFF
>TRBV5-4|NA|TRBJ2-1|NA
TGTGCCAGCAGCCCGGAGGACTACAATGAGCAGTTCTTC
CASSPEDYNEQFF
>TRBV23-1|TRBD1|TRBJ2-5|NA
TGCGCCAGCAGTCAACCTACCGGGACAGGGAACCAAGAGACCCAGTACTTC
CASSQPTGTGNQETQYF
>TRBV3-1/TRBV3-2|TRBD2|TRBJ2-1|NA
TGTGCCAGCAGCCCTGGGACTAGCGTTAATGAGCAGTTCTTC
CASSPGTSVNEQFF
>TRBV5-1|NA|TRBJ1-3|few
TGCGCCAGCAGCTTCAACAGTCGAAACACCATATATTTT
CASSFNSRNTIYF
>TRBV5-5|NA|TRBJ1-3|NA
TGTGCCAGCAGCCCGGCTGGACTCCGAAACTCTGGAAACACCATATATTTT
CASSPAGLRNSGNTIYF
>TRBV3-1/TRBV3-2|TRBD2|TRBJ2-1|once
TGTGCCAGCAGCCAAAGGACTAGCGGGAGATTAGGGAACAATGAGCAGTTCTTC
CASSQRTSGRLGNNEQFF
>TRBV7-2|TRBD2|TRBJ2-7|NA
TGTGCCAGCAGCCGGACTAGCGGGAACTACGAGCAGTACTTC
CASSRTSGNYEQYF
>TRBV11-2|NA|TRBJ1-6|NA
TGTGCCAGCAGCCATACTCGCTTGTGGTCCTATAATTCACCCCTCCACTTT
CASSHTRLWSYNSPLHF
>TRBV15|NA|TRBJ1-2|NA
TGTGCCACCAGCAGAGGGCCAGGGGAAGGCTACACCTTC
CATSRGPGEGYTF
>TRBV10-2|TRBD1|TRBJ1-3|few
TGCGCCAGCAGTGATAGACAGGGAGCTGGAAACACCATATATTTT
CASSDRQGAGNTIYF
>TRBV9|TRBD1|TRBJ2-1|NA
TGTGCCAGCAGCAACAAATTAGGGACAGGCAACAATGAGCAGTTCTTC
CASSNKLGTGNNEQFF
>TRBV6-5|TRBD1|TRBJ1-4|NA
TGTGCCAGCACCAACGTCGGACAGGGCGATGAAAAACTGTTTTTT
CASTNVGQGDEKLFF
>TRBV28|TRBD1|TRBJ1-4|NA
TGTGCCAGCAGTTCCGGGACAGCCGCCGAGGGGGATGAAAAACTGTTTTTT
CASSSGTAAEGDEKLFF